This T cell receptor (beta chain) was identified in a study of T-cell memory formation after mild COVID-19. Broader study findings: CD4+ contracting clones lay mainly in CM and EM, CD8+ ones in EMRA.

On this clonotype: Antigen: not known.

A single record per CDR3 protein comes from TCRdb applying MiXCR to the 5' RACE reads. The sample lists about 560,000 distinct CDR3 sequences; 15% to 20% were seen once. The receptor was derived from an adult woman who had mild COVID-19 (a few samples of this study predate the infection). Cell type and time point are not known. Sequencing was done on a sample of PBMCs or a T cell subset sorted from them (not recorded which).

The CDR3 DNA reads as TGTGCCAGCAGCTTGGGGGGAGTTGGAGGGTACGAGCAGTACTTC. This encodes CASSLGGVGGYEQYF. This chain connects TRBV5-5 to TRBJ2-7; weak D call: TRBD2 (6 bases). There are 15 residues in the CDR3. Germline V gene lookup returns CDR1 SGHKS and CDR2 YYEKEE (reference sequence). V gave up 0 bases and J gave up 4 bases, with 14 bases separating them.